A selection of T cell receptor beta chains follows, all from one sample in a study of CD4 T cells in relation to SARS-CoV-2 and coronaviruses. The method was immunoSEQ multiplex PCR; TCRdb's version includes in-frame clones alone and lacks a portion of them. The data hold some 46,000 clones, with around 79% observed a single time. These receptors have no identified antigens. The source material was naive CD4+ T cells from PBMCs, cultured in vitro. The receptor source for this set is an adult with COVID-19. CDR3s include the opening cysteine and the closing phenylalanine or tryptophan. D genes are given only for firm matches. Expanded clones are given a class, and other clones once, few, many or no size at all.

d_call | clone_size | j_call | v_call | cdr3_nt | cdr3_aa
- | - | TRBJ2-1 | TRBV7-2 | TGTGCCAGCAGCTCTACGCAGAGCTCCTACAATGAGCAGTTCTTC | CASSSTQSSYNEQFF
TRBD1 | once | TRBJ2-3 | TRBV20-1 | TGCAGTGCTAGTATTGTGTGGACAGGAGGTGATACGCAGTATTTT | CSASIVWTGGDTQYF
- | - | TRBJ2-2 | TRBV21-1 | TGTGCCAGCAGCAACAGGGTTCACACCGGGGAGCTGTTTTTT | CASSNRVHTGELFF
TRBD2 | - | TRBJ2-3 | TRBV18 | TGTGCCAGCTCACCCGGACTAGCGGGAACAGATACGCAGTATTTT | CASSPGLAGTDTQYF
TRBD2 | - | TRBJ2-7 | TRBV7-9 | TGTGCCAGCGCTGTGACTAGCGGGAGTTTCAACGAGCAGTACTTC | CASAVTSGSFNEQYF
TRBD1 | once | TRBJ1-6 | TRBV6-5 | TGTGCCAGCAGTCGACAGGGGCAAAATTCACCCCTCCACTTT | CASSRQGQNSPLHF
- | - | TRBJ2-7 | TRBV20-1 | TGCAGTGCTAGTTCGGGGTTTGGACACGAGCAGTACTTC | CSASSGFGHEQYF
TRBD1 | - | TRBJ1-4 | TRBV15 | TGTGCCACCCAAAAAACCCCGGGACAGGGTGCGGATGAAAAACTGTTTTTT | CATQKTPGQGADEKLFF
- | - | TRBJ2-1 | TRBV6-5 | TGTGCCAGCAGTCCCGGGCGGAGCCCCTACAATGAGCAGTTCTTC | CASSPGRSPYNEQFF
- | - | TRBJ2-5 | TRBV3-1/TRBV3-2 | TGTGCCAGCAGCCGCCTGGGGTCACAAGAGACCCAGTACTTC | CASSRLGSQETQYF
TRBD1 | - | TRBJ2-3 | TRBV5-6 | TGTGCCAGCAGCCGGGGAAGGGACAGGAGCACAGATACGCAGTATTTT | CASSRGRDRSTDTQYF
- | - | TRBJ1-4 | TRBV10-3 | TGTGCCATCAGTGAGTCCCGGGACGAAAAACTGTTTTTT | CAISESRDEKLFF
- | - | TRBJ2-1 | TRBV20-1 | TGCAGTGCTAGTTGCAGGGCCGACTACAATGAGCAGTTCTTC | CSASCRADYNEQFF
- | few | TRBJ2-7 | TRBV7-2 | TGTGCCAGCAGCTTAGTGGACTATACCTACGAGCAGTACTTC | CASSLVDYTYEQYF
TRBD2 | once | TRBJ2-3 | TRBV7-2 | TGTGCCAGCAGCTTAAGTAGACTAGCGGGAGACCAAGATACGCAGTATTTT | CASSLSRLAGDQDTQYF
TRBD1 | - | TRBJ2-1 | TRBV24-1 | TGTGCCACCAGTGACCCCCGACAGGGTACCTCCTACAATGAGCAGTTCTTC | CATSDPRQGTSYNEQFF
- | - | TRBJ2-7 | TRBV10-3 | TGTGCCATCAGTGGTGTGGGGGGCTCCGAGCAGTACTTC | CAISGVGGSEQYF
TRBD1 | - | TRBJ2-1 | TRBV24-1 | TGTGCCACCAGTGATTTTCAGGGACAGGGTATCCATGAGCAGTTCTTC | CATSDFQGQGIHEQFF
- | few | TRBJ1-6 | TRBV2 | TGTGCCAGCGATTCGGACGGTCCCCCACTCCACTTT | CASDSDGPPLHF
- | - | TRBJ2-2 | TRBV9 | TGTGCCAGCAGCGTAAGCCGGCGGAGTTCGAACACCGGGGAGCTGTTTTTT | CASSVSRRSSNTGELFF
- | - | TRBJ2-5 | TRBV9 | TGTGCCAGCAACGCAGCAGGTCGCCAAGAGACCCAGTACTTC | CASNAAGRQETQYF
- | - | TRBJ2-3 | TRBV27 | TGTGCCAGCAGTTTCGGAAGTACCACAGATACGCAGTATTTT | CASSFGSTTDTQYF
TRBD2 | - | TRBJ2-7 | TRBV3-1/TRBV3-2 | TGTGCCAGCAGCCAAGGTCCTAGCGGGTTATCCTACGAGCAGTACTTC | CASSQGPSGLSYEQYF
TRBD2 | - | TRBJ2-5 | TRBV10-3 | TGTGCCATCAGTGAGGTGGGGCTAGCGGAAAGGATCCAAGAGACCCAGTACTTC | CAISEVGLAERIQETQYF
- | once | TRBJ2-3 | TRBV29-1 | TGCAGCGTTGAAGATGAGGTTTGGGCTGATACGCAGTATTTT | CSVEDEVWADTQYF
- | once | TRBJ2-7 | TRBV3-1/TRBV3-2 | TGTGCCAGCAGCCAAGCGAGTGGGGAGCAGTACTTC | CASSQASGEQYF
TRBD2 | - | TRBJ2-7 | TRBV5-1 | TGCGCCAGCAGCCTGACGGGACTAGCGGACTACGAGCAGTACTTC | CASSLTGLADYEQYF
TRBD1 | - | TRBJ2-5 | TRBV28 | TGTGCCAGCAAACGACAGGGGGAGACCCAGTACTTC | CASKRQGETQYF
TRBD2 | - | TRBJ2-3 | TRBV19 | TGTGCCAGTAGTGCCACTAGCGGGATAAGCACAGATACGCAGTATTTT | CASSATSGISTDTQYF
- | - | TRBJ1-5 | TRBV2 | TGTGCCAGCAGTCAAATTAGGCGTAGCAATCAGCCCCAGCATTTT | CASSQIRRSNQPQHF
- | - | TRBJ2-1 | TRBV19 | TGTGCCAGTAGTATAGTTTGGCGGGCTTCCTACAATGAGCAGTTCTTC | CASSIVWRASYNEQFF
- | - | TRBJ1-3 | TRBV15 | TGTGCCACCAGCAGAGATGCGGGTTCTGGAAACACCATATATTTT | CATSRDAGSGNTIYF
TRBD1 | few | TRBJ2-7 | TRBV7-8 | TGTGCCAGCAGCCGCCGGGACAGGGGGAACGAGCAGTACTTC | CASSRRDRGNEQYF
- | - | TRBJ1-1 | TRBV10-2 | TGCGCCAGCAGTGAGCGGGCAGATGAAGCTTTCTTT | CASSERADEAFF
TRBD2 | few | TRBJ2-2 | TRBV6-6 | TGTGCCAGCAGCGACGGGACTAGCGTTCCCGGGGAGCTGTTTTTT | CASSDGTSVPGELFF
- | - | TRBJ2-1 | TRBV3-1/TRBV3-2 | TGTGCCAGCAGCCAAGATTTAACTAGTTCATATGAGCAGTTCTTC | CASSQDLTSSYEQFF
TRBD1 | - | TRBJ2-1 | TRBV6-5 | TGTGCCAGCAGGCAAACAGGGGACTACAATGAGCAGTTCTTC | CASRQTGDYNEQFF
- | - | TRBJ1-1 | TRBV7-2 | TGTGCCAGCAGCTTAGCGCGCGGGAGGAAGGACACTGAAGCTTTCTTT | CASSLARGRKDTEAFF
- | - | TRBJ2-7 | TRBV20-1 | TGCAGTGCTAGTGTTTACGGACCGGCCTACGAGCAGTACTTC | CSASVYGPAYEQYF
- | once | TRBJ2-5 | TRBV7-2 | TGTGCCAGCACCTTAGAGGGCCAAGAGACCCAGTACTTC | CASTLEGQETQYF
TRBD2 | - | TRBJ2-2 | TRBV7-2 | TGTGCCAGCAGCACCATTAGCGGGAGCACCGGGGAGCTGTTTTTT | CASSTISGSTGELFF
TRBD2 | - | TRBJ2-7 | TRBV10-3 | TGTGCCATCAGCGAAGGGACTAGCGGGACTTACGAGCAGTACTTC | CAISEGTSGTYEQYF
- | - | TRBJ1-1 | TRBV20-1 | TGCAGTGCCTCCCAGCCAACTGAAGCTTTCTTT | CSASQPTEAFF
- | - | TRBJ2-7 | TRBV1 | TGCACCAGCAGCCAAGTTAATCTTGGGACAGGGTACTACGAGCAGTACTTC | CTSSQVNLGTGYYEQYF
- | few | TRBJ1-5 | TRBV6-2/TRBV6-3 | TGTGCCAGCAGTTATCCCTCAGGACAATCGGGGCCCCAGCATTTT | CASSYPSGQSGPQHF
TRBD2 | - | TRBJ2-3 | TRBV5-4 | TGTGCCAGCAGTACGGGACTAGCGGTGACAGATACGCAGTATTTT | CASSTGLAVTDTQYF
- | - | TRBJ1-5 | TRBV19 | TGTGCCAGTACCGTCGCCGACCTCAATCAGCCCCAGCATTTT | CASTVADLNQPQHF
- | - | TRBJ2-1 | TRBV29-1 | TGCAGCGTTCCCCGGGAAGGGAATGAGCAGTTCTTC | CSVPREGNEQFF
TRBD1 | once | TRBJ2-1 | TRBV7-9 | TGTGCCAGCAGCCCTAGACAGGGGGTTGGCGAGCAGTTCTTC | CASSPRQGVGEQFF
- | few | TRBJ2-2 | TRBV6-4 | TGTGCCAGCAGTAGCGGGAACACCGGGGAGCTGTTTTTT | CASSSGNTGELFF
TRBD2 | - | TRBJ2-1 | TRBV19 | TGTGCCAGTAGTCCCAATGCGGGAGGCCCTCCTCCCTACAATGAGCAGTTCTTC | CASSPNAGGPPPYNEQFF
TRBD2 | - | TRBJ2-1 | TRBV7-9 | TGTGCCAGCAGCTTAGATCTAGCGGGAGCTCAGTTCTTC | CASSLDLAGAQFF
TRBD1 | once | TRBJ2-5 | TRBV10-3 | TGTGCCATCAGTGATACCGGGACAGGGGGCGGAGAGACCCAGTACTTC | CAISDTGTGGGETQYF
TRBD1 | - | TRBJ2-7 | TRBV10-2 | TGCCCCACCCGGTCCGGACCAGACAGGGAGATCTACGAGCAGTACTTC | CPTRSGPDREIYEQYF
- | - | TRBJ1-5 | TRBV9 | TGTGCCGGGGAGACGGATTATAGCAATCAGCCCCAGCATTTT | CAGETDYSNQPQHF
- | few | TRBJ1-1 | TRBV28 | TGTGCCAGCAGACCTTTTAGGGTGAACACTGAAGCTTTCTTT | CASRPFRVNTEAFF
- | - | TRBJ2-7 | TRBV25-1 | TGTGCCAGCAGTCAAGCGGTTGGGGAGCAGTACTTC | CASSQAVGEQYF
- | few | TRBJ2-2 | TRBV24-1 | TGTGCCACCAGTGAGGCCAGGGCGAACACCGGGGAGCTGTTTTTT | CATSEARANTGELFF
- | few | TRBJ2-2 | TRBV4-1 | TGCGCCAGCAGCCAAGTAAGGGACACCGGGGAGCTGTTTTTT | CASSQVRDTGELFF
- | - | TRBJ2-1 | TRBV7-6 | TGTGCCAGCAGCTTAAGTCAGCTCGGCTCCTACAATGAGCAGTTCTTC | CASSLSQLGSYNEQFF